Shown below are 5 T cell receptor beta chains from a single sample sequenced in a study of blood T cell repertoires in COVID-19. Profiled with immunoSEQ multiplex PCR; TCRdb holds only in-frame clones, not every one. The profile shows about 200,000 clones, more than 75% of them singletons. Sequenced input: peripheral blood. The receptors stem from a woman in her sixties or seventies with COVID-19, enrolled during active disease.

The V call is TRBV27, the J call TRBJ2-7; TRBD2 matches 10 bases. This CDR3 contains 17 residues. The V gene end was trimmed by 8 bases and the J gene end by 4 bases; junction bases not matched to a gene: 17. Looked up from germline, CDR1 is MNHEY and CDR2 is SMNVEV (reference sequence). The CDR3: CASASSGSFPQFYEQYF. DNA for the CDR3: TGTGCCAGCGCCTCTAGCGGGAGTTTCCCCCAGTTTTACGAGCAGTACTTC.

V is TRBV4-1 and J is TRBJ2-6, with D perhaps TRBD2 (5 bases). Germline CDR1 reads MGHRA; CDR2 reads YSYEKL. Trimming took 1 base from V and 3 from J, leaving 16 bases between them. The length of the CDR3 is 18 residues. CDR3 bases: TGCGCCAGCAGCCAAGTGGTTTCCACTAGGTTTGGGGCCAACGTCCTGACTTTC. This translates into CASSQVVSTRFGANVLTF.

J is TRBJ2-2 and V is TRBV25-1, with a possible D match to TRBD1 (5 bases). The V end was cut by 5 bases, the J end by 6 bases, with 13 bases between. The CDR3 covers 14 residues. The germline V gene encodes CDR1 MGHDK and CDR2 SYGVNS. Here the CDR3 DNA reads TGTGCCAGCAGTTCCCAGGGAAGCGCCGGGGAGCTGTTTTTT. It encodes CASSSQGSAGELFF.

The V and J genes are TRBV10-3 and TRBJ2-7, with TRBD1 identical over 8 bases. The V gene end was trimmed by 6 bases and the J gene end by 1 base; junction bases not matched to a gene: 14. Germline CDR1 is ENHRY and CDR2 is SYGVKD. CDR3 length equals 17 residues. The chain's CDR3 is CAIRETWDRCLSYEQYV. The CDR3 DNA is TGTGCCATCAGGGAAACCTGGGACAGGTGTCTATCCTACGAGCAGTACGTC.

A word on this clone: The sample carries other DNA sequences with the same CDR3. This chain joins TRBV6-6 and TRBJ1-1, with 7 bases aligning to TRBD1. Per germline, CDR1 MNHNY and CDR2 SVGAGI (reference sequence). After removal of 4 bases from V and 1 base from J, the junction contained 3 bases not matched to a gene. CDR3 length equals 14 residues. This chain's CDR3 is CASSWDRENTEAFF. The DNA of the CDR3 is TGTGCCAGCAGTTGGGACAGAGAGAACACTGAAGCTTTCTTT.